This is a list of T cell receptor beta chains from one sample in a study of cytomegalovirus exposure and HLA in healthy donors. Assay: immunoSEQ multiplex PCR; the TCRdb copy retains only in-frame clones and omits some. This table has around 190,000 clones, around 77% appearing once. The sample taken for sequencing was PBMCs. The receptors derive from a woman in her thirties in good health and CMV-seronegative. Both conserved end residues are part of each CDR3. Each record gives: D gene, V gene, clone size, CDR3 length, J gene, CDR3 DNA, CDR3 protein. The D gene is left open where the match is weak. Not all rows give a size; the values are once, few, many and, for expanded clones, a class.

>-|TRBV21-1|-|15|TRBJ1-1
TGTGCCAGCAGCCCTCAAACCCGGGGTCACACTGAAGCTTTCTTT
CASSPQTRGHTEAFF
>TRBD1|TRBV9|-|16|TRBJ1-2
TGTGCCAGCAGCCCGGGTAGGGGAGGACAGGACTATGGCTACACCTTC
CASSPGRGGQDYGYTF
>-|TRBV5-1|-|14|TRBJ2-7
TGCGCCAGCAGCTTGTCCGGCAGGGGCTACGAGCAGTACTTC
CASSLSGRGYEQYF
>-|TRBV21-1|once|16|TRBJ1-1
TGTGCCAGCAGCAAAAGAACCCCTAGGAGGAACACTGAAGCTTTCTTT
CASSKRTPRRNTEAFF
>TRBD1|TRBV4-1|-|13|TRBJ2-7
TGCGCCAGCAGCCAACCGGGACAGGACGAGCAGTACTTC
CASSQPGQDEQYF
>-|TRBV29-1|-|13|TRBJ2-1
TGCAGCGTTGACGGAGGAGGAACGGATGAGCAGTTCTTC
CSVDGGGTDEQFF
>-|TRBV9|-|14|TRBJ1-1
TGTGCCAGCAGCGTATCCCCCAGGGCGGATGAAGCTTTCTTT
CASSVSPRADEAFF
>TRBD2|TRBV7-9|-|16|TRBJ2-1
TGTGCCAGCAGATCCCCGGGACTAGCGGGGATCAATGAGCAGTTCTTC
CASRSPGLAGINEQFF
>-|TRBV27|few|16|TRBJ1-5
TGTGCCAGCAGTTTATCAGTAGGCGGGGGTTTTCAGCCCCAGCATTTT
CASSLSVGGGFQPQHF
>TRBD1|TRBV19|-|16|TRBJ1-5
TGTGCCAGTAGTGTCAGGGGGCACCTTAGCAATCAGCCCCAGCATTTT
CASSVRGHLSNQPQHF
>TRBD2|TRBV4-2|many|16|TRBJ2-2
TGTGCCAGCAGCCAAGTCCCTAGCGGGGGGGCCGGGGAGCTGTTTTTT
CASSQVPSGGAGELFF
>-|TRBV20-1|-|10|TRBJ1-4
TGCAGCGCTGGGGGCAGGGCACCGGCTTTT
CSAGGRAPAF
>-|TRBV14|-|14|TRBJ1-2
TGTGCCAGCAGCCAAGATAGCAGGGTTCCTGGCTACACCTTC
CASSQDSRVPGYTF
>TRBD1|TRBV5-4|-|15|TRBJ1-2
TGTGCCAGCACCCCTGGGGGACAGGTTAACTATCGCTACACCTTC
CASTPGGQVNYRYTF
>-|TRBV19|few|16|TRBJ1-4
TGTGCCAGTAGTAAAAAATGGACTGGCCTTAATGAAAAACTGTTTTTT
CASSKKWTGLNEKLFF
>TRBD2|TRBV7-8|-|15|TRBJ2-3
TGTGCCAGCAGCGCTAGCGGGGGGATAGCAGATACGCAGTATTTT
CASSASGGIADTQYF
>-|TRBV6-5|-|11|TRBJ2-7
TGTGCCAGCAGTTCGGGACAACTGAAGTACTTC
CASSSGQLKYF
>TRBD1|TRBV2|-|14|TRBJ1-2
TGTGCCAGCAGTATGACAGGGGGGGACTATGGCTACACCTTC
CASSMTGGDYGYTF
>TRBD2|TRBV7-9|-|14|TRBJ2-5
TGTGCCAGCAGCCCTAGCGGGGGGGGAGAGACCCAGTACTTC
CASSPSGGGETQYF
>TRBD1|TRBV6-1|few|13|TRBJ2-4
TGTGCCAGCAGTCCGGGACAGAAAAACATTCAGTACTTC
CASSPGQKNIQYF
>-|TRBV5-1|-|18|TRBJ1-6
TGCGCCAGCAGCTTGGGGGCTGGGACACGACGGACCAATTCACCCCTCCACTTT
CASSLGAGTRRTNSPLHF
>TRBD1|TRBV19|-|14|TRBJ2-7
TGTGCCAGTAGTACCGGGACAGGGTCCTACGAGCAGTACTTC
CASSTGTGSYEQYF
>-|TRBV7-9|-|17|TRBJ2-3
TGTGCCAGCAGCTTGGCCATAGCGGATTTCGGTAGGGATACGCAGTATTTT
CASSLAIADFGRDTQYF
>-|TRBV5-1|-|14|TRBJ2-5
TGCGCCAGTACCGGGACTCCGGGGCAGGAGACCCAGTACTTC
CASTGTPGQETQYF
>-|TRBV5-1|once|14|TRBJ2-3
TGCGCCAGCAGCTTAAGCGTAGGCACAGATACGCAGTATTTT
CASSLSVGTDTQYF
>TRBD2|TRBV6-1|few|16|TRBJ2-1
TGTGCCAGCAGTGGGGGACTAGCGGGGAGATACAATGAGCAGTTCTTC
CASSGGLAGRYNEQFF
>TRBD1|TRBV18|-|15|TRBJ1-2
TGTGCCAGCTCAGCTGGGACAGAAGATAACTATGGCTACACCTTC
CASSAGTEDNYGYTF
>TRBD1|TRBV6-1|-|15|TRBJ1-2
TGTGCCAGTATCTCCCGGGACAGGGGTAACTATGGCTACACCTTC
CASISRDRGNYGYTF
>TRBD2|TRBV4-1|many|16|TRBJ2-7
TGCGCCAGCAGCTCCCACCGTAGCGGGACCTTATACGAGCAGTACTTC
CASSSHRSGTLYEQYF
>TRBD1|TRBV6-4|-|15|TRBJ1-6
TGTGCCAGCAGGACCGGGACAGGGGGGGATTCACCCCTCCACTTT
CASRTGTGGDSPLHF
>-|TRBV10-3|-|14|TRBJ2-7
TGTGCCATCGGGATGGAACAGGTCAAGGGGGAGCAGTACTTC
CAIGMEQVKGEQYF
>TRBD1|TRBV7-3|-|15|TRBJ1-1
TGTGCCAGCAGCTTAACCGCCAGGGGGGACACTGAAGCTTTCTTT
CASSLTARGDTEAFF
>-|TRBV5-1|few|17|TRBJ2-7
TGCGCCAGCAGCTTGGCCGGGAGTGTCGCCCTTTTCTACGAGCAGTACTTC
CASSLAGSVALFYEQYF
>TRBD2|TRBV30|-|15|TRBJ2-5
TGTGCCTGGAGTGAAGGGGCGGGAGGGTACGAGACCCAGTACTTC
CAWSEGAGGYETQYF
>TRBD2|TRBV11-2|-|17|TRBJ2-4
TGTGCCAGCAGCTTAAGGGCCCCTGGACTAGTCGAAAACATTCAGTACTTC
CASSLRAPGLVENIQYF
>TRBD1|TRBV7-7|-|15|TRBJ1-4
TGTGCCAGCAGCCCCGGGACAGGGAGTAATGAAAAACTGTTTTTT
CASSPGTGSNEKLFF